What follows are 23 T cell receptor beta chains derived from one specimen sequenced in a study of blood T cell repertoires in COVID-19 (dated by TCRdb to the early 2020s). The protocol used for the library was the immunoSEQ multiplex PCR assay. Held by TCRdb, this immuneACCESS table contains in-frame sequences only and omits some clones. Under half of the omission traces to an unresolved V gene where checked; the cause of the rest is unknown. This sample comprises 150,000 to 200,000 clones, 87% of them detected only once. The ten largest clones add up to approximately 10% of the sample. The sequencing sample was made of peripheral blood. Receptors were obtained from a woman in her 70s with COVID-19, enrolled during active disease.

The V gene is TRBV5-1, the J gene TRBJ2-1, with a tentative D call TRBD1 (6 bases). The CDR3 covers 18 residues. V was trimmed by 0 bases and J by 0 bases, leaving 16 bases between them. CDR1 is SGHRS and CDR2 is YFSETQ in the germline V gene. The CDR3: CASSLGIPDRTSYNEQFF. CDR3 nucleotides: TGCGCCAGCAGCTTGGGGATTCCGGACAGAACCTCCTACAATGAGCAGTTCTTC.

This rearrangement joins TRBV7-3 to TRBJ1-1; the D is unclear. The V gene's germline CDR1 is SGHTA and CDR2 FQGTGA. The CDR3 is 13 residues long. Deletions cut 5 bases from V and 0 bases from J, with 7 bases between. Written as DNA, the CDR3 is TGTGCCAGCAGCCCCCAGGTGAACACTGAAGCTTTCTTT. This sequence encodes CASSPQVNTEAFF.

V is TRBV10-3 and J is TRBJ1-3; weak D call: TRBD1 (5 bases). The germline V gene has CDR1 ENHRY and CDR2 SYGVKD. V was shortened by 6 bases and J by 0 bases, with 12 bases between the two germline ends. The CDR3 is 15 amino acids. As DNA, the CDR3 is TGTGCCATCAGATTCGACAGTAACTCTGGAAACACCATATATTTT. This translates into CAIRFDSNSGNTIYF.

The genes are TRBV5-1 and TRBJ1-4, with 10 bases aligning to TRBD1. This CDR3 is 15 amino acids long. The V segment lost 4 bases and the J segment 2 bases; nucleotides outside the gene matches: 2. Per germline, CDR1 SGHRS and CDR2 YFSETQ. In DNA, the CDR3 is TGCGCCAGCAGCGGGACAGGGGAGACTAATGAAAAACTGTTTTTT. Translated, it gives CASSGTGETNEKLFF.

The CDR3 coding sequence is TGTGCCAGCAGTCAGGGGGTTCAGCCCCAGCATTTT. Protein sequence: CASSQGVQPQHF. This chain links TRBV2 with TRBJ1-5; 7 bases agree with TRBD1. The length of the CDR3 is 12 residues. J lost 6 bases, V lost 5 bases, and 1 base had no gene match. Per the germline V gene, CDR1 is SNHLY and CDR2 is FYNNEI.

The chain employs TRBV3-1 (or the pseudogene TRBV3-2) and TRBJ1-4; D gene unclear. V shed 0 bases and J shed 13 bases, with 9 bases lying between them. This CDR3 comprises 12 residues. Per germline, CDR1 LGHDT and CDR2 YNNKEL (reference sequence). CDR3 sequence (DNA): TGTGCCAGCAGCCAAGATGCCCGGGGACTGTTTTTT. It yields the protein CASSQDARGLFF.

The rearrangement joins TRBV7-3 to TRBJ2-2; 11 bases are shared with TRBD1. CDR1 is SGHTA and CDR2 is FQGTGA in the germline V gene. The CDR3 has 17 residues. V trimming: 5 bases; J trimming: 4 bases; junction bases outside the gene matches: 9. The CDR3 sequence: CASSIPPGTGGTGELFF. DNA of the CDR3: TGTGCCAGCAGCATCCCCCCCGGGACAGGGGGCACCGGGGAGCTGTTTTTT.

The chain has TRBV27 and TRBJ2-4, with 8 bases that match TRBD2. Germline loops: CDR1 MNHEY, CDR2 SMNVEV (reference sequence). Trimming removed 6 bases from V and 0 bases from J; junction bases left unmatched: 7. This CDR3 comprises 16 residues. The CDR3 DNA reads TGTGCCAGCAGAGACCCGGGGGGGATAGCCAAAAACATTCAGTACTTC. Translated, it gives CASRDPGGIAKNIQYF.

There are a few counts of this clone. The V gene is TRBV19, the J gene TRBJ1-5; a possible D gene is TRBD1 (6 bases). The CDR3 loop spans 16 amino acids. Trimming took 6 bases from V and 3 from J, leaving 18 bases between them. In germline, CDR1 is LNHDA, CDR2 SQIVND (reference sequence). CDR3 amino acids: CASRGGGRTVNQPQHF. The DNA of the CDR3 is TGTGCCAGTAGGGGAGGGGGTAGGACAGTCAATCAGCCCCAGCATTTT.

The chain uses TRBV5-1 and TRBJ1-4, with TRBD1 matching over 11 bases. CDR1 is SGHRS and CDR2 is YFSETQ in the germline V gene. The trim removed 5 bases at V and 4 bases at J, leaving 4 bases unmatched. There are 15 residues in the CDR3. CDR3 amino acids: CASRTGTGGNEKLFF. The CDR3 bases are TGCGCCAGCAGAACCGGGACAGGGGGTAATGAAAAACTGTTTTTT.

This chain connects TRBV5-1 to TRBJ1-6, with a tentative D call TRBD1 (5 bases). V shed 1 base and J shed 10 bases, with 12 bases lying between them. CDR1 and CDR2 from the germline V gene are SGHRS and YFSETQ. The CDR3 length is 14 residues. The DNA for the CDR3 is TGCGCCAGCAGCTTGTTGGAGGGGCGATCACCCCTCCACTTT. Its protein is CASSLLEGRSPLHF.

The rearrangement uses TRBV6-2 or TRBV6-3 and TRBJ2-5; D is perhaps TRBD2 (5 bases). Germline CDR1 is MNHEY and CDR2 is SVGEGT. This CDR3 spans 16 amino acids. V lost 2 bases to trimming and J lost 3 bases, with 16 bases between them. CDR3 DNA sequence: TGTGCCAGCAGTTACGGGCACGGGGTTGGAGAAGAGACCCAGTACTTC. Encoded protein: CASSYGHGVGEETQYF.

The chain uses TRBV18 and TRBJ2-7; TRBD1 matches at 8 bases. V lost 6 bases to trimming and J lost 4 bases; unmatched junction nucleotides: 8. Germline CDR1 and CDR2: KGHSH and LQKENI. This CDR3 spans 14 amino acids. The CDR3 region has the DNA TGTGCCAGCTCGGGGGACAGGAGACGTTACGAGCAGTACTTC. Encoded protein: CASSGDRRRYEQYF.

The rearrangement links TRBV28 to TRBJ1-1, with D tentatively TRBD1 (5 bases). Between the trimmed V and J ends, which lost 6 bases and 10 bases, there was a span of 24 bases. CDR3 length equals 15 residues. Per the germline V gene, CDR1 is MDHEN and CDR2 is SYDVKM. The CDR3 DNA follows: TGTGCCAGCAGGGTCCGGACATGGGACGGACTAGGAGCTTTCTTT. Translation gives CASRVRTWDGLGAFF.

The V call is TRBV5-1, the J call TRBJ1-1; D uncertain. Trimming pared 1 base from V and 8 bases from J, leaving 6 bases between. CDR1 and CDR2 from the germline V gene are SGHRS and YFSETQ. This CDR3 has 11 amino acids. CDR3 sequence (DNA): TGCGCCAGCAGCTTGCGGGAGGAAGCTTTCTTT. Translation: CASSLREEAFF.

The chain couples TRBV4-1 to TRBJ2-1; TRBD1 is a possible D gene (6 bases). The CDR3 spans 15 residues. The V end lost 1 base, the J end lost 0 bases, and 7 bases lay between the germline ends. Germline V gives CDR1 MGHRA, CDR2 YSYEKL. CDR3 nucleotides: TGCGCCAGCAGCCAAGTGGACAGCTCCTACAATGAGCAGTTCTTC. Translation gives CASSQVDSSYNEQFF.

The genes are TRBV9 and TRBJ2-1; 8 nucleotides agree with TRBD2. Germline V gene data show CDR1 as SGDLS and CDR2 as YYNGEE. V lost 0 bases, J lost 8 bases, and 13 bases stayed unmatched. The CDR3 contains 17 residues. CDR3 DNA: TGTGCCAGCAGCGTAGCTGGCGAAGCGGGGGACTTCCATGAGCAGTTCTTC. Its translation is CASSVAGEAGDFHEQFF.

This chain links TRBV29-1 with TRBJ2-1, with D perhaps matching TRBD2 (7 bases). With 6 bases removed from V and 6 bases from J, the gap between germline ends came to 18 bases. The CDR3 runs to 14 residues. Per germline, CDR1 SQVTM and CDR2 ANQGSEA. CDR3 coding DNA: TGCAGCGTCAACGGGGGGCCTGGCGGCAATGAGCAGTTCTTC. It encodes CSVNGGPGGNEQFF.

The chain joins TRBV5-6 to TRBJ1-5, with D perhaps matching TRBD1 (5 bases). V dropped 4 bases and J dropped 6 bases, with 20 bases sitting between them. The CDR3 extends over 16 amino acids. The germline V gene has CDR1 SGHDT and CDR2 YYEEEE. CDR3 in amino acids: CASSARGAYSGQPQHF. The CDR3 nucleotides are TGTGCCAGCAGCGCCCGCGGGGCCTACTCCGGTCAGCCCCAGCATTTT.

The chain employs TRBV7-8 and TRBJ1-4; 8 nucleotides line up with TRBD1. V shed 4 bases, J shed 4 bases, and the junction held 5 bases outside the gene matches. Germline V CDR1 and CDR2: SGHVS, FQNEAQ. The CDR3 covers 15 residues. The CDR3: CASSSRDRINEKLFF. The DNA of the CDR3 is TGTGCCAGCAGCTCCCGGGACAGGATTAATGAAAAACTGTTTTTT.

This chain connects TRBV6-5 to TRBJ1-2; a possible D gene is TRBD1 (5 bases). This CDR3 spans 13 amino acids. Germline V lookup: CDR1 MNHEY, CDR2 SVGAGI. V was shortened by 6 bases and J by 2 bases, with 10 bases between the two germline ends. CDR3 nucleotides: TGTGCCAGCAGGACAGTCTTAAACTATGGCTACACCTTC. Its translation is CASRTVLNYGYTF.

The rearrangement uses TRBV18 and TRBJ1-1; the D is unclear. This CDR3 region has 14 residues. Germline lookup yields CDR1 KGHSH and CDR2 LQKENI. The germline V and J ends were trimmed by 3 bases and 3 bases, with 11 bases remaining between them. The CDR3 DNA is TGTGCCAGCTCACCGAGAAGGGAGGACACTGAAGCTTTCTTT. This gives the protein CASSPRREDTEAFF.

This rearrangement joins TRBV25-1 to TRBJ1-4; D is unresolved. In germline, CDR1 is MGHDK, CDR2 SYGVNS. The CDR3 contains 13 residues. The V gene lost 1 base and the J gene lost 11 bases, with 11 bases spanning the gap. The CDR3 DNA is TGTGCCAGCAGTGAATCCCTCCCTTTGAAACTGTTTTTT. Translation gives CASSESLPLKLFF.